The sequence of this T cell receptor beta chain was determined in a study of regulatory T cells in long-lasting Graves disease (dated by TCRdb to the early 2020s). Regarding the study in general: Antithyroid drugs had been taken for less than 3 months by newly diagnosed Graves' disease patients. The study took place in China and was registered as a clinical trial. TCR sequencing covered some 13 persistent and some 20 newly diagnosed Graves' disease patients, about 35 samples in total. Peripheral blood TCR sequencing and RNA sequencing compared persistent Graves' disease patients with newly diagnosed Graves' disease patients.

Reading the germline V gene (reference sequence) gives CDR1 LGHDT and CDR2 YNNKEL. Between the V and J ends, shortened by 2 bases and 1 base respectively, the junction contains 9 bases. Measured from the cysteine to the phenylalanine, the CDR3 is 14 residues long. Solely the CDR3 DNA is kept, with 42 bases framed from the first base. This clonotype appeared many times. What antigen it recognizes has not been identified. Qualities for individual bases were not recorded, and no much larger clone is one base off. The protocol used for the library was multiplex PCR. Sequenced on an Illumina HiSeq 4000. To build TCR beta libraries, CDR3 regions were amplified by Arm-PCR using iRepertoire HTBI primers. Before sequencing, the PCR products underwent gel purification. As for how the authors treated the data: A total of roughly 58 TRBV and about 13 TRBJ segments were identified across samples and were used for gene usage analysis of CDR3 amino acid clonotypes. COPE and FqMerger were used to merge filtered high-quality paired reads into contigs. BLAST was used to align contigs to IMGT TRBV, TRBD and TRBJ reference genes, with CDR3 defined following IMGT. Clonotypes above 0.1% frequency were classified as highly expanded clones. Shannon entropy was used to measure repertoire diversity, and the Gini coefficient was used to measure V-J evenness. A clonotype found in more than one individual was treated as public. The public reads were run again by TCRdb, first through fastp at Q25 and then through MiXCR, and only productive beta chains were kept. Identical CDR3 protein sequences are pooled into one entry, listed with their most common genes and DNA. The V and J calls here are based on TCRdb, not the publication. This sample comprises more than 400,000 distinct CDR3 sequences, about 16% of them detected only once. Of the sample, roughly 10% falls within the top ten clones.

What the time point label conveys for this sample: newly diagnosed GD, antithyroid drugs for less than 3 months. For both TCR sequencing and RNA sequencing, RNA was extracted from PBMCs in TRIzol. The diagnosis of Graves' disease was made according to American Thyroid Association guidelines. Patients were recruited from an endocrinology department in Xi'an, China. From each patient, about 9.7 milliliters of peripheral blood was collected into an EDTA anticoagulant tube. Ficoll Paque Plus density gradient separation was used to isolate PBMCs, and no further T cell sorting was done. An Agilent 2100 Bioanalyzer and agarose gel were used to check RNA quality, and a NanoDrop 2000 was used to measure RNA concentration. What the work shows at the level of the full study, not this receptor alone: Persistent patients shared more public clonotypes among themselves (fewer than 3,000) than newly diagnosed patients did (approximately 970). The study examined only peripheral blood because the primary lesion, thyroid tissue, could not be accessed. TRBV28, TRBJ1-2 and TRBJ2-5 were preferentially used in persistent disease, while TRBV20-1 and TRBJ2-1 were favored in newly diagnosed disease. The authors noted that the small sample size was a limitation that may lower accuracy. Compared with newly diagnosed patients, persistent Graves' disease patients had lower TCR Shannon entropy and fewer highly expanded clones, which suggests clonal expansion. Only the TCR beta chain was sequenced and analyzed.

The data were also submitted as part of a second study, on T cells in Graves' hyperthyroidism and ophthalmopathy. As that second paper reports: A patient counted as having stable Graves' hyperthyroidism if no progression to ophthalmopathy occurred over 18 months of follow-up. Hyperthyroidism patients were aged 18 to 65 years and newly diagnosed, with disease duration of less than 2 months. Patients with uncontrolled infections, other autoimmune diseases, pregnancy or lactation were excluded. Diagnoses were based on clinical symptoms, serum thyroxine and TRAb, thyroid ultrasound and orbital computed tomography. The first round of RT-PCR for the TCR CDR3 was performed with the HTBI primer set and the Qiagen OneStep RT-PCR kit. Most expanded thyroid clonotypes (frequency above 0.001) were also detected in blood, suggesting blood repertoires may reflect thyroid immune responses. In cross-validation, a model built on a 13 V-J signature told ophthalmopathy apart from stable hyperthyroidism with just under 90% sensitivity and 81% to 82% specificity, and in testing the same model reached 80%/75%. In validation, the model predicted progression to ophthalmopathy with roughly 70% sensitivity and over 72% specificity, a median of approximately 6.5 months before onset. To identify distinguishing TCR V-J signatures, a discovery cohort of around 100 patients was used, comprising 43 with Graves' ophthalmopathy and some 60 with stable Graves' hyperthyroidism. An independent validation cohort of around 19 hyperthyroidism patients and about 16 patients who later progressed to ophthalmopathy tested prospective prediction of ophthalmopathy. For training and testing, the 100 patients in the discovery cohort were randomly divided in a 7:3 ratio. In over five Graves' hyperthyroidism patients, the study also compared T-cell repertoires from thyroid tissue with T-cell repertoires from blood. After sampling, hyperthyroidism patients received methimazole starting at 30 mg daily, and ophthalmopathy patients received high-dose intravenous methylprednisolone. A second multiplex PCR round built the libraries, followed by size selection and purification. The libraries were sequenced on an Illumina HiSeq2000 using paired-end 100 bp reads. SOAPnuke was used to process the raw data, removing reads that contained adapters or uncalled bases, had a mean Phred below 15, or lacked an exact match to the constant primer or identifier. COPE v1.2.5 was used to merge high-quality paired reads, and clonotypes were defined as unique nucleotide sequences. Clonotypes were aligned to IMGT TRBV, TRBD and TRBJ reference segments using MiTCR v1.1. The analysis included only V-J combinations with a frequency above 0.0001, which together covered 98% to 99.2% of the repertoires. The TCS score was defined as F50 (clonal expansion) divided by E x V (chaos), with BLOSUM62-based TCRdist calculated between CDR3 peptides within each V-J. Welch's t-statistics and random forest reduced roughly 530 V-J features to about 13, which were used in a naive Bayes classifier (R e1071). Sample size was not statistically predetermined, and investigators were not blinded to group allocation. TCR Vbeta CDR3 sequencing of roughly 140 peripheral blood samples (over 40 ophthalmopathy, 75 or so hyperthyroidism and some 17 progressor patients) is reported in the paper.

This receptor was taken from a woman aged 25 to 39 with Graves disease. Donor details come from another sample of the same person, matched by shared clones. The input for sequencing was peripheral blood mononuclear cells (PBMCs), taken at new diagnosis, from a patient treated with antithyroid drugs. The rearrangement joined TRBV3-1 to TRBJ2-7; a weak D assignment points to TRBD1 (7 bases agree). The DNA sequence is given as TGTGCCAGCAGCCAACAGGGGGGATCCTACGAGCAGTACTTC. This gives the protein CASSQQGGSYEQYF.